This passage covers 12 T cell receptor beta chains from one sample sequenced in a study of blood T cell repertoires in COVID-19. The assay was immunoSEQ multiplex PCR, and TCRdb's table has in-frame clones only and misses some. The repertoire holds around 150,000 clones, with around 80% as singletons. Sequenced sample: peripheral blood. These receptors were obtained from a man in his sixties who had recovered from COVID-19.

The gene calls are TRBV28 and TRBJ1-5; 7 nucleotides match TRBD1. Trimming at V came to 8 bases and at J to 4 bases, leaving 8 bases not matched to a gene. CDR1 and CDR2 (germline): MDHEN, SYDVKM. The CDR3 has 14 residues. DNA of the CDR3: TGTGCCAGCGAAACGGGACAGATAAATCAGCCCCAGCATTTT. It is translated as CASETGQINQPQHF.

This clone appeared many times. This sequence joins TRBV4-1 and TRBJ2-2; D is possibly TRBD2 (5 bases). Germline CDR1 MGHRA, CDR2 YSYEKL. The CDR3 spans 16 residues. V was clipped by 6 bases and J by 5 bases, with 19 bases between them. This CDR3 is CASSLSPGLGTGELFF. Here the CDR3 DNA reads TGCGCCAGCAGTCTTTCCCCGGGGTTAGGAACCGGGGAGCTGTTTTTT.

The sample holds many counts of this clone. The rearrangement links TRBV28 to TRBJ1-3, with D unclear. Trimming pared 6 bases from V and 0 bases from J, leaving 6 bases between. The CDR3 is made up of 13 amino acids. CDR1 is MDHEN, CDR2 SYDVKM, per germline. In nucleotides, the CDR3 is TGTGCCAGCAGCATACACTCTGGAAACACCATATATTTT. Translating gives CASSIHSGNTIYF.

The CDR3 spells CASSFGQGSNEQYF. CDR3 coding DNA: TGTGCCAGCAGCTTCGGACAGGGGTCCAACGAGCAGTACTTC. V is TRBV7-8 and J is TRBJ2-7; TRBD1 aligns across 9 bases. In germline, CDR1 is SGHVS, CDR2 FQNEAQ. With 3 bases clipped from V and 5 bases from J, the junction kept 5 bases outside the gene matches. The CDR3 sequence is 14 residues long.

The gene calls are TRBV4-3 and TRBJ1-3; D is unclear. Deletions cut 0 bases from V and 0 bases from J, with 9 bases between. The length of the CDR3 is 16 residues. Looked up from germline, CDR1 is LGHNA and CDR2 is YSLEER. CDR3: CASSQDLLRSGNTIYF. The CDR3 DNA reads TGCGCCAGCAGCCAAGACCTACTACGCTCTGGAAACACCATATATTTT.

As DNA, the CDR3 is TGTGCCAGCAGTTTCCACTTAGAGGAAAAACTGTTTTTT. Protein: CASSFHLEEKLFF. The V gene is TRBV28, the J gene TRBJ1-4; D unresolved. Germline CDR1 is MDHEN and CDR2 is SYDVKM. The CDR3 length is 13 residues. V lost 3 bases, J lost 8 bases, and 10 bases lay in between.

V usage is TRBV28 and J usage is TRBJ1-2; D call uncertain. Trimming took off 6 bases at V and 5 bases at J, with 10 bases between the two ends. There are 12 residues in the CDR3. The germline CDR1 and CDR2 sequences are MDHEN and SYDVKM. The CDR3 loop reads CASRSGNYGYTF. Here the CDR3 DNA reads TGTGCCAGCAGGTCGGGGAATTATGGCTACACCTTC.

This chain joins TRBV7-2 and TRBJ2-2; weak D call: TRBD2 (6 bases). The CDR3 runs 16 residues. Germline V gene lookup returns CDR1 SGHTA and CDR2 FQGNSA. V was clipped by 4 bases and J by 2 bases, with 14 bases between them. The CDR3 protein is CASSSSGLPNTGELFF. The CDR3 bases are TGTGCCAGCAGCTCCTCGGGACTCCCAAACACCGGGGAGCTGTTTTTT. The full variable domain, rest sourced from reference TRBV7-2 and TRBJ2-2, is GAGVSQSPSNKVTEKGKDVELRCDPISGHTALYWYRQSLGQGLEFLIYFQGNSAPDKSGLPSDRFSAERTGGSVSTLTIQRTQQEDSAVYLCASSSSGLPNTGELFFGEGSRLTVL.

The V gene is TRBV4-3, the J gene TRBJ2-2, with 8 nucleotides matching TRBD1. V gave up 0 bases and J gave up 3 bases; unmatched junction bases: 6. CDR1 is LGHNA, CDR2 YSLEER, per germline. The CDR3 is made up of 17 amino acids. CDR3 nucleotides: TGCGCCAGCAGCCAAGAACGGCAGGGGGCTTACACCGGGGAGCTGTTTTTT. Translating gives CASSQERQGAYTGELFF.

The chain carries TRBV3-1 (or the pseudogene TRBV3-2) and TRBJ1-6; maybe TRBD1 (5 bases). Per the germline V gene, CDR1 is LGHDT and CDR2 is YNNKEL (reference sequence). CDR3 length: 14 amino acids. V dropped 7 bases and J dropped 3 bases, with 10 bases sitting between them. The CDR3 is CASTGGLYNSPLHF. The CDR3, as DNA: TGTGCCAGCACTGGGGGACTCTATAATTCACCCCTCCACTTT.

This clone was detected only a few times. This chain uses TRBV7-3 with TRBJ2-3; weak D call: TRBD2 (6 bases). The germline CDR1 and CDR2 sequences are SGHTA and FQGTGA. The CDR3 covers 16 residues. V shed 3 bases and J shed 0 bases, with 13 bases lying between them. The CDR3 reads CASSLMAGTSTDTQYF. CDR3 bases: TGTGCCAGCAGCTTGATGGCGGGGACTAGCACAGATACGCAGTATTTT.

This clone showed up just a few times. The rearrangement uses TRBV10-3 and TRBJ1-2; 7 bases fit TRBD1. The V segment lost 3 bases and the J segment 4 bases; nucleotides outside the gene matches: 5. The CDR3 consists of 14 residues. Germline assignment: CDR1 ENHRY and CDR2 SYGVKD. In DNA form, the CDR3 reads TGTGCCATCAGTGAACAGGGGAGTAGCTATGGCTACACCTTC. This sequence encodes CAISEQGSSYGYTF.